This TCR beta chain was observed in a study of blood T cell repertoires in COVID-19. Overall study context: There were acute and convalescent COVID-19 samples, and they came from the United States, Italy and Spain.

CDR1 is LGHNA and CDR2 is YNFKEQ in the germline V gene. V shed 0 bases and J shed 4 bases, with 12 bases lying between them. The CDR3 length is 15 residues. In the source study's methods: Amplified reference gene primers provided the basis for estimating nucleated cell counts. Measured with immunoSEQ multiplex PCR; TCRdb has only the in-frame clones, and not every one. D and trimming come from the DNA, and the V and J calls and clone size come from that table. The sample lists some 46,000 clones, 85% to 90% seen once, with 6.5% in the top ten. The sequence was obtained from a man aged 60-69 years with acute or convalescent COVID-19. Material: peripheral blood. The rearrangement links TRBV4-2 to TRBJ2-5; D unresolved. The chain's CDR3 is CASSQDVYLPETQYF. CDR3 DNA: TGTGCCAGCAGCCAAGATGTCTACCTTCCAGAGACCCAGTACTTC.